The 26 T cell receptor beta chains listed next were all sequenced from one sample in a study of T cells after yellow fever vaccination. TCRdb re-derived calls from the 5' RACE reads in MiXCR, one entry per CDR3 protein. The sample has 350,000 to 450,000 distinct CDR3 sequences; around 20% are singletons. The sequencing used PBMCs, collected before the yellow fever booster vaccination. Source of these receptors: a man aged 18 to 29 who received the YFV17D yellow fever vaccine.

This clonotype was detected only a few times. The CDR3 nucleotides read TGTGCCAGCAGCCGGGACAGGGGCTACTCTAACTATGGCTACACCTTC. Amino acids: CASSRDRGYSNYGYTF. The chain uses TRBV5-6 and TRBJ1-2; 10 nucleotides match TRBD1. There are 16 residues in the CDR3. CDR1 SGHDT and CDR2 YYEEEE come from the germline V gene. With V trimmed by 4 bases and J by 0 bases, 6 bases remained unmatched.

This clonotype was observed a handful of times. J is TRBJ2-3 and V is TRBV10-2; no firm D call. Germline V lookup: CDR1 WSHSY, CDR2 SAAADI. The CDR3 covers 12 residues. Trimming shortened V by 3 bases and J by 2 bases, and 3 bases separated the two germline ends. The chain's CDR3 is CASSDATDTQYF. The CDR3 coding sequence is TGCGCCAGCAGTGATGCCACAGATACGCAGTATTTT.

The V call is TRBV20-1, the J call TRBJ1-2, with 9 bases matching TRBD1. Losses at the gene ends were 5 bases for V and 1 base for J; bases not matched to a gene: 11. The germline CDR1 and CDR2 sequences are DFQATT and SNEGSKA (reference sequence). The CDR3 runs to 16 residues. The CDR3 DNA reads as TGCAGTGCTCTATCCGGGACAGGGAGTATTAACTATGGCTACACCTTC. Encoded protein: CSALSGTGSINYGYTF.

The chain combines TRBV28 with TRBJ2-7; TRBD2 aligns across 12 bases. Germline trimming cut 7 bases from V and 3 bases from J; bases unmatched to any gene: 7. The CDR3 is 15 amino acids. Germline V lookup: CDR1 MDHEN, CDR2 SYDVKM. DNA for the CDR3: TGTGCCAGCAAACTAGCGGGGGGTTTCGGCTACGAGCAGTACGTC. Amino acid sequence: CASKLAGGFGYEQYV.

The chain is built from TRBV6-6 and TRBJ1-5; TRBD1 agrees at 8 bases. The V gene end was trimmed by 7 bases and the J gene end by 2 bases; junction bases not matched to a gene: 10. This CDR3 is built from 16 residues. Germline-derived CDR1 and CDR2 are MNHNY and SVGAGI (reference sequence). CDR3 DNA: TGTGCCAGCACCTTAAAAAAGGGACAGGGCAATCAGCCCCAGCATTTT. Its protein product is CASTLKKGQGNQPQHF.

The chain has TRBV7-2 and TRBJ2-5, with D perhaps being TRBD1 or TRBD2 (6 bases each). CDR3 size: 15 residues. The germline CDR1 and CDR2 sequences are SGHTA and FQGNSA. Trimming stripped 5 bases from V and 4 bases from J, with 17 bases between. As DNA, the CDR3 is TGTGCCAGCAGCAATAGCGAGGGGGGCTCAGAGACCCAGTACTTC. Translation: CASSNSEGGSETQYF. The full variable domain, with the rest looked up from reference TRBV7-2 and TRBJ2-5, is GAGVSQSPSNKVTEKGKDVELRCDPISGHTALYWYRQSLGQGLEFLIYFQGNSAPDKSGLPSDRFSAERTGGSVSTLTIQRTQQEDSAVYLCASSNSEGGSETQYFGPGTRLLVL.

This rearrangement joins TRBV6-1 to TRBJ1-2; D is possibly TRBD1 (5 bases). Germline loops: CDR1 MNHNS, CDR2 SASEGT. CDR3 size: 15 residues. Trimming took off 2 bases at V and 8 bases at J, with 18 bases between the two ends. CDR3 bases: TGTGCCAGCAGTGAACAATGGGAGGGGACTGGAGGCTACACCTTC. This sequence encodes CASSEQWEGTGGYTF.

This clonotype occurred a few times. This chain uses TRBV9 with TRBJ2-3, with TRBD2 matching over 12 bases. Germline assignment: CDR1 SGDLS and CDR2 YYNGEE. CDR3 size: 18 residues. V gave up 1 base and J gave up 3 bases; unmatched junction bases: 9. The CDR3 DNA reads as TGTGCCAGCAGCGTATTTAGCGGACTAGCGGGGTCTACAGATACGCAGTATTTT. Translating it yields CASSVFSGLAGSTDTQYF.

This sequence joins TRBV4-1 and TRBJ1-5; possible D gene TRBD1, 6 bases. V was pared by 1 base and J by 6 bases, with 10 bases between. The germline gives CDR1 MGHRA, CDR2 YSYEKL. The CDR3 covers 14 residues. The CDR3 is CASSQAGGGQPQHF. For the CDR3, the DNA is TGCGCCAGCAGCCAAGCAGGAGGGGGTCAGCCCCAGCATTTT.

This clonotype occurred many times. The CDR3 DNA reads as TGTGCCACCATCCCAGGGGGGTCCTACAATGAGCAGTTCTTC. Protein product: CATIPGGSYNEQFF. The chain couples TRBV5-4 to TRBJ2-1; tentatively, D is TRBD1 (7 bases). Germline CDR1 and CDR2: SGHNT and YYREEE (reference sequence). V was pared by 9 bases and J by 1 base, with 14 bases between. The CDR3 covers 14 residues. Based on the CDR3 plus reference TRBV5-4 and TRBJ2-1, the full variable domain is ETGVTQSPTHLIKTRGQQVTLRCSSQSGHNTVSWYQQALGQGPQFIFQYYREEENGRGNFPPRFSGLQFPNYSSELNVNALELDDSALYLCATIPGGSYNEQFFGPGTRLTVL.

The sample holds many counts of this clonotype. The chain couples TRBV29-1 to TRBJ1-1; 9 nucleotides line up with TRBD1. Germline assignment: CDR1 SQVTM and CDR2 ANQGSEA. The CDR3 spans 13 residues. Trimming cost V 6 bases and J 6 bases; bases outside gene matches: 8. The CDR3 protein is CSVWGQGGSEAFF. The CDR3 DNA reads as TGCAGCGTGTGGGGACAGGGTGGGTCTGAAGCTTTCTTT.

The rearrangement links TRBV5-1 to TRBJ1-1; D not certain. The germline V and J ends were trimmed by 4 bases and 5 bases, with 12 bases remaining between them. The germline gives CDR1 SGHRS, CDR2 YFSETQ. The CDR3 consists of 13 residues. For the CDR3, the DNA is TGCGCCAGCAGCCCGGCCGGGTTAACTGAAGCTTTCTTT. Its translation is CASSPAGLTEAFF. Variable domain in full (rest from reference TRBV5-1 and TRBJ1-1): KAGVTQTPRYLIKTRGQQVTLSCSPISGHRSVSWYQQTPGQGLQFLFEYFSETQRNKGNFPGRFSGRQFSNSRSEMNVSTLELGDSALYLCASSPAGLTEAFFGQGTRLTVV.

This sequence joins TRBV6-5 and TRBJ2-3, with D hard to call. The CDR3 extends over 15 amino acids. Trimming stripped 3 bases from V and 0 bases from J, with 10 bases between. Germline V gene lookup returns CDR1 MNHEY and CDR2 SVGAGI. CDR3 region: CASSYLSVSTDTQYF. The CDR3 region has the DNA TGTGCCAGCAGTTATCTCAGCGTGAGCACAGATACGCAGTATTTT.

The V gene is TRBV20-1, the J gene TRBJ2-7, with TRBD1 as a possible D gene (5 bases). In germline, CDR1 is DFQATT, CDR2 SNEGSKA (reference sequence). The CDR3 length is 11 residues. V lost 6 bases and J lost 3, with 9 bases in between. The CDR3 protein is CSAPRGYEQYV. The DNA for the CDR3 is TGCAGTGCCCCTAGGGGCTACGAGCAGTACGTC.

This clonotype was seen only a few times. The chain recombines TRBV6-1 with TRBJ2-7; D is uncertain. CDR3 length: 12 amino acids. Between the trimmed V and J ends, which lost 0 bases and 4 bases, there was a span of 4 bases. Germline V gene data show CDR1 as MNHNS and CDR2 as SASEGT. The DNA for the CDR3 is TGTGCCAGCAGTGAAGCCCGGTACGAGCAGTACGTC. Amino acids: CASSEARYEQYV.

The chain employs TRBV30 and TRBJ1-4; unclear D gene. Germline V gives CDR1 GTSNPN, CDR2 SVGIG (reference sequence). Trimming cost V 0 bases and J 6 bases, with 8 bases left between them. CDR3 length: 13 residues. The CDR3 region has the DNA TGTGCCTGGAGTGTAGCGGAAGATGAAAAACTGTTTTTT. Residues: CAWSVAEDEKLFF.

This clonotype was counted ten times or more. The genes are TRBV6-6 and TRBJ1-5; perhaps TRBD1 as D (5 bases). The V end lost 5 bases, the J end lost 2 bases, and 13 bases lay between the germline ends. CDR3 length: 15 residues. CDR1 and CDR2 from the germline V gene are MNHNY and SVGAGI (reference sequence). The CDR3, as DNA: TGTGCCAGCAGTCAGGGACTAGTTGGCAATCAGCCCCAGCATTTT. Translating gives CASSQGLVGNQPQHF.

In its sample, this clonotype was seen a few times. V gene TRBV28 combines with J gene TRBJ2-5; D is perhaps TRBD2 (7 bases). This CDR3 comprises 15 residues. Germline CDR1 reads MDHEN; CDR2 reads SYDVKM. V gave up 1 base and J gave up 3 bases, with 12 bases separating them. CDR3 coding DNA: TGTGCCAGCAGTTTATACGGGGGGCGGGAAGAGACCCAGTACTTC. Translated: CASSLYGGREETQYF.

This clonotype was detected ten times or more. The V and J genes are TRBV7-2 and TRBJ1-4; possibly TRBD1 for D (6 bases). The V end was cut by 3 bases, the J end by 1 base, with 6 bases between. CDR3 length equals 14 residues. CDR1 and CDR2 (germline): SGHTA, FQGNSA. As DNA, the CDR3 is TGTGCCAGCAGCTTGGGACAAACTAATGAAAAACTGTTTTTT. Translating gives CASSLGQTNEKLFF.

The chain recombines TRBV6-5 with TRBJ2-7; D gene unclear. Per germline, CDR1 MNHEY and CDR2 SVGAGI. Trimming took off 0 bases at V and 4 bases at J, with 13 bases between the two ends. The CDR3 contains 15 residues. The CDR3 loop reads CASSYSELYPYEQYF. DNA for the CDR3: TGTGCCAGCAGTTACTCAGAGTTGTATCCGTACGAGCAGTACTTC.

There are a few counts of this clonotype. CDR3: CASSPSGTEETQYF. The CDR3 coding sequence is TGTGCCAGCAGCCCGTCCGGGACGGAGGAGACCCAGTACTTC. This sequence joins TRBV3-1 and TRBJ2-5; D may match TRBD1 or TRBD2 (5 bases each). With 4 bases removed from V and 5 bases from J, the gap between germline ends came to 14 bases. Germline V gives CDR1 LGHDT, CDR2 YNNKEL (reference sequence). The CDR3 contains 14 residues.

The chain has TRBV29-1 and TRBJ2-3, with TRBD2 as a possible D gene (5 bases). This CDR3 has 13 amino acids. V lost 2 bases to trimming and J lost 1 base, with 7 bases between them. Looked up from germline, CDR1 is SQVTM and CDR2 is ANQGSEA. The chain's CDR3 is CSVELGGTDTQYF. DNA of the CDR3: TGCAGCGTTGAACTCGGGGGCACAGATACGCAGTATTTT.

The chain is built from TRBV6-2 or TRBV6-3 and TRBJ2-5; 13 positions agree with TRBD2. Germline V lookup: CDR1 MNHEY, CDR2 SVGEGT. The trim removed 5 bases at V and 3 bases at J, leaving 6 bases unmatched. The CDR3 consists of 16 residues. The CDR3 region has the DNA TGTGCCAGCAGTAAACGACTAGCGGGGGGAAAAGAGACCCAGTACTTC. This encodes CASSKRLAGGKETQYF.

The V gene is TRBV7-3, the J gene TRBJ2-3; 9 nucleotides line up with TRBD1. The CDR3 is 14 amino acids. CDR1 and CDR2 from the germline V gene are SGHTA and FQGTGA. Trimming removed 5 bases from V and 6 bases from J; junction bases left unmatched: 6. In DNA form, the CDR3 reads TGTGCCAGCAGCGGACCGGGACAGGGTGATACGCAGTATTTT. Translating gives CASSGPGQGDTQYF. The complete variable domain, with remaining parts taken from reference TRBV7-3 and TRBJ2-3, reads GAGVSQTPSNKVTEKGKYVELRCDPISGHTALYWYRQSLGQGPEFLIYFQGTGAADDSGLPNDRFFAVRPEGSVSTLKIQRTERGDSAVYLCASSGPGQGDTQYFGPGTRLTVL.

This clonotype was picked up a small number of times. This CDR3 is CASRLLRGPRNEQFF. The DNA for the CDR3 is TGTGCCAGCAGGCTGCTACGGGGGCCGCGAAATGAGCAGTTCTTC. The chain is built from TRBV7-8 and TRBJ2-1, with D possibly called TRBD1 or TRBD2 (6 bases each). The germline V and J ends were trimmed by 6 bases and 7 bases, with 19 bases remaining between them. The germline gives CDR1 SGHVS, CDR2 FQNEAQ. This CDR3 is built from 15 residues.

This clonotype has only a few counts. The chain uses TRBV4-1 and TRBJ1-1; 8 nucleotides align to TRBD1. The CDR3 spans 14 residues. With 1 base clipped from V and 6 bases from J, the junction kept 4 bases outside the gene matches. Looked up from germline, CDR1 is MGHRA and CDR2 is YSYEKL. CDR3 residues: CASSQGTGYAEAFF. The CDR3 nucleotides read TGCGCCAGCAGCCAAGGGACAGGGTACGCTGAAGCTTTCTTT.